This T cell receptor (beta chain) was identified during a study of T cell responses to AZD1222 COVID-19 vaccine. Study-level results: None of the repertoires were sampled until the peak T cell response had passed. Donors were mostly white British, more females; clonal diversity possibly underestimated. Recipients of AZD1222 seropositive at baseline numbered only 5 or 6.

Details on this clone: Its antigen is unidentified.

Produced via immunoSEQ multiplex PCR; TCRdb's table is partial and in-frame only. The sample carries 66,000 or so clones, about four fifths recorded once. The clonotype comes from an adult in good health. Sequencing used peripheral blood, obtained on day 0 of MenACWY control vaccination.

As DNA, the CDR3 is TGTGCCAGCAGCTTAGGGCCTAGCCCCTACAATGAGCAGTTCTTC. Translated: CASSLGPSPYNEQFF. The rearrangement links TRBV7-2 to TRBJ2-1, with D possibly matching TRBD2 (5 bases). CDR3 length equals 15 residues. Germline-derived CDR1 and CDR2 are SGHTA and FQGNSA. The ends were cut back, 1 base at V and 2 bases at J, with 9 bases in the middle.